The next 13 T cell receptor beta chains were all read from a single sample in a study of T cell repertoires in cytomegalovirus infection. These receptors have no identified antigens. TCRdb reprocessed the reads with MiXCR, giving one entry per CDR3 protein. The table includes about half a million distinct CDR3 sequences, about 42% detected once. The sequenced sample was cultured PBMCs, obtained from culture after CMV antigen stimulation. All receptors come from a human donor in good health (CMV status not recorded). Some clones in this sample may be carry-over from other donors' samples.

The chain is built from TRBV7-2 and TRBJ1-2; D perhaps matches TRBD1 (5 bases). The length of the CDR3 is 16 residues. With 0 bases removed from V and 3 bases from J, the gap between germline ends came to 14 bases. Germline values: CDR1 SGHTA, CDR2 FQGNSA. Here the CDR3 DNA reads TGTGCCAGCAGCTTAGCAGGGGCCTCCGATTACTATGGCTACACCTTC. Its protein is CASSLAGASDYYGYTF. The entire variable domain, with the rest obtained from reference TRBV7-2 and TRBJ1-2, is as follows: GAGVSQSPSNKVTEKGKDVELRCDPISGHTALYWYRQSLGQGLEFLIYFQGNSAPDKSGLPSDRFSAERTGGSVSTLTIQRTQQEDSAVYLCASSLAGASDYYGYTFGSGTRLTVV.

V usage is TRBV11-3 and J usage is TRBJ2-7; 7 bases are shared with TRBD1. V lost 0 bases and J lost 3; bases outside the gene matches: 8. This CDR3 has 16 residues. CDR1 SGHNT and CDR2 YENEEA come from the germline V gene. CDR3 DNA: TGTGCCAGCAGCTTAGATTCGGGACAGACCTACTACGAGCAGTACTTC. It codes for CASSLDSGQTYYEQYF.

V is TRBV12-3 or TRBV12-4 and J is TRBJ2-7; no clear D gene. There are 15 residues in the CDR3. V gave up 5 bases and J gave up 3 bases, with 17 bases separating them. The CDR3 bases are TGTGCCAGCAGTCCCCTCGGTAAGGGCGACTACGAGCAGTACTTC. Residues: CASSPLGKGDYEQYF.

The chain links TRBV27 to TRBJ2-7; D is unclear. Germline V gene sequence: CDR1 MNHEY, CDR2 SMNVEV (reference sequence). Between the trimmed V and J ends, which lost 7 bases and 1 base, there was a span of 17 bases. The CDR3 has 15 residues. The CDR3 bases are TGTGCCAGCAAGCCGGCAGGTACAATTTCCTACGAGCAGTACTTC. The encoded protein is CASKPAGTISYEQYF.

A word on this clonotype: Mismatch with germline at one junction end may stem from a read error. The J gene is TRBJ2-7, the V gene TRBV11-2, with D perhaps matching TRBD1 (6 bases). The CDR3 has 15 residues. CDR1 is SGHAT, CDR2 FQNNGV, per germline. The CDR3 sequence is CASSFTGTSSSEQYF. The CDR3 DNA sequence: TGTGCCAGCAGCTTTACCGGGACATCGTCCTCCGAGCAGTACTTC. Full variable domain (rest looked up from reference TRBV11-2 and TRBJ2-7): EAGVAQSPRYKIIEKRQSVAFWCNPISGHATLYWYQQILGQGPKLLIQFQNNGVVDDSQLPKDRFSAERLKGVDSTLKIQPAKLEDSAVYLCASSFTGTSSSEQYFGPGTRLTVT.

The chain is built from TRBV7-9 and TRBJ2-7; possibly TRBD2 for D (5 bases). Germline assignment: CDR1 SEHNR and CDR2 FQNEAQ (reference sequence). CDR3 length: 14 residues. Trimming cost V 3 bases and J 2 bases, with 11 bases left between them. CDR3 bases: TGTGCCAGCAGCTTTGAGGGAGTCACCTACGAGCAGTACTTC. Residues: CASSFEGVTYEQYF.

This clonotype occurred a few times. The chain links TRBV7-8 to TRBJ2-7; TRBD2 agrees at 8 bases. The V gene's germline CDR1 is SGHVS and CDR2 FQNEAQ. The junction had 13 bases not matched to a gene; V was cut back by 1 base and J by 8 bases. CDR3 length equals 16 residues. CDR3 loop: CASSLVRGGKYEKQYF. CDR3 nucleotide sequence: TGTGCCAGCAGCTTAGTTCGGGGGGGGAAATACGAAAAGCAGTACTTC.

The V call is TRBV10-3, the J call TRBJ1-6; tentatively, D is TRBD1 (6 bases). This CDR3 has 13 amino acids. Trimming took 4 bases from V and 7 from J, leaving 8 bases between them. Germline lookup yields CDR1 ENHRY and CDR2 SYGVKD. CDR3 bases: TGTGCCATCAGTGGACAGGCGAATTCACCCCTCCACTTT. Residues: CAISGQANSPLHF.

A few counts support this clonotype. The chain couples TRBV6-2 or TRBV6-3 to TRBJ2-1, with D possibly TRBD2 on 5 matching bases. V lost 6 bases, J lost 8 bases, and 14 bases lay in between. This CDR3 has 13 amino acids. The germline CDR1 and CDR2 sequences are MNHEY and SVGEGT. The CDR3 coding sequence is TGTGCCAGCAGATCGGACTCATCAGATGAGCAGTTCTTC. This codes for CASRSDSSDEQFF.

In this sample, this clonotype turned up a few times. The CDR3 DNA follows: TGTGCCAGCAGCTTAGGCGGGGATTGGGACTACGAGCAGTACTTC. It yields the protein CASSLGGDWDYEQYF. The chain carries TRBV7-8 and TRBJ2-7; D possibly corresponds to TRBD2 (6 bases). Trimming took 1 base from V and 3 from J, leaving 13 bases between them. CDR3 length: 15 residues. The germline V gene has CDR1 SGHVS and CDR2 FQNEAQ.

The V gene is TRBV7-8, the J gene TRBJ1-1; 7 bases align to TRBD1. Trimming removed 4 bases from V and 1 base from J; junction bases left unmatched: 3. Germline assignment: CDR1 SGHVS and CDR2 FQNEAQ. The CDR3 is 14 amino acids. The CDR3, as DNA: TGTGCCAGCAGCTGGGGGACAGAGAACACTGAAGCTTTCTTT. Protein: CASSWGTENTEAFF.

The genes are TRBV27 and TRBJ2-2; 11 nucleotides agree with TRBD1. Germline loops: CDR1 MNHEY, CDR2 SMNVEV (reference sequence). The CDR3 runs to 15 residues. The V and J ends lost 7 bases and 4 bases, in that order; junction bases with no gene match: 5. The CDR3: CASTVGQGGTGELFF. In DNA form, the CDR3 reads TGTGCCAGCACCGTGGGACAGGGGGGCACCGGGGAGCTGTTTTTT.

This sequence joins TRBV18 and TRBJ1-1; TRBD1 might be the D (5 bases). V was pared by 2 bases and J by 11 bases, with 12 bases between. The CDR3 has 12 residues. CDR1 and CDR2 (germline): KGHSH, LQKENI. The CDR3 loop is CASSPGGAGAFF. CDR3 in DNA: TGTGCCAGCTCACCAGGAGGGGCAGGGGCTTTCTTT.